The 23 T cell receptor beta chains listed next were all sequenced from one sample in a study of blood T cell repertoires in COVID-19. Measured with immunoSEQ multiplex PCR; TCRdb has only the in-frame clones, and not every one. The sample shows about 360,000 clones, more than 75% of them seen only once. The specimen was PBMCs or T cells enriched from blood (not recorded which). Receptors were obtained from a man between 25 and 39 years old who had recovered from COVID-19.

This rearrangement joins TRBV7-6 to TRBJ2-1; 9 bases are shared with TRBD1. This CDR3 has 16 amino acids. Germline V gives CDR1 SGHVS, CDR2 FNYEAQ. V gave up 1 base and J gave up 6 bases; unmatched junction bases: 7. The CDR3 loop is CASSLGGQGSLNEQFF. As DNA, the CDR3 is TGTGCCAGCAGCTTAGGGGGACAGGGAAGTCTCAATGAGCAGTTCTTC.

This chain joins TRBV19 and TRBJ2-7; TRBD2 agrees at 10 bases. With 3 bases clipped from V and 3 bases from J, the junction kept 5 bases outside the gene matches. The CDR3 runs to 15 residues. Germline CDR1 and CDR2: LNHDA and SQIVND (reference sequence). The CDR3 reads CASSITSGASYEQYF. CDR3 nucleotide sequence: TGTGCCAGTAGTATTACTAGCGGGGCCAGCTACGAGCAGTACTTC.

The chain is built from TRBV6-5 and TRBJ1-2; 7 nucleotides match TRBD1. Germline V lookup: CDR1 MNHEY, CDR2 SVGAGI. J lost 7 bases, V lost 7 bases, and 12 bases had no gene match. The CDR3 is made up of 14 amino acids. The CDR3 DNA reads TGTGCCAGCAACGAGGGGGCGCAGTCACGTGGCTACACCTTC. Its translation: CASNEGAQSRGYTF.

To note about this clone: This specimen includes other DNA sequences encoding the same CDR3. The chain links TRBV7-9 to TRBJ1-5; 8 bases map to TRBD1. Germline V gene data show CDR1 as SEHNR and CDR2 as FQNEAQ (reference sequence). CDR3 length equals 14 residues. V dropped 4 bases and J dropped 4; count of bases not matched to a gene: 3. CDR3: CASSSGQGNQPQHF. For the CDR3, the DNA is TGTGCCAGCAGCTCCGGACAGGGAAATCAGCCCCAGCATTTT.

The chain combines TRBV27 with TRBJ2-7; unclear D gene. Trimming shortened V by 5 bases and J by 3 bases, and 11 bases separated the two germline ends. Per the germline V gene, CDR1 is MNHEY and CDR2 is SMNVEV (reference sequence). The CDR3 runs 13 residues. The CDR3 bases are TGTGCCAGCAGTGTTACCAACGGCTACGAGCAGTACTTC. Its translation is CASSVTNGYEQYF.

This clone occurred a few times. This chain links TRBV7-8 with TRBJ1-3; D is uncertain. Germline V gene data show CDR1 as SGHVS and CDR2 as FQNEAQ. CDR3 length: 15 amino acids. Trimming stripped 5 bases from V and 4 bases from J, with 15 bases between. The CDR3 loop is CASSRAVGSGNTIYF. The CDR3, as DNA: TGTGCCAGCAGCCGCGCGGTCGGATCCGGAAACACCATATATTTT.

This chain joins TRBV11-2 and TRBJ2-3, with TRBD2 matching 10 bases. The ends lost 5 bases at V and 1 base at J; junction bases unmatched: 9. Germline CDR1 and CDR2: SGHAT and FQNNGV. CDR3 length equals 17 residues. CDR3 sequence (DNA): TGTGCCAGCAGCCTCAGAGGTAGCGGGGGGCGCACAGATACGCAGTATTTT. Its protein is CASSLRGSGGRTDTQYF.

The V gene is TRBV10-3, the J gene TRBJ1-4; a weak D match, TRBD1 (6 bases). Germline values: CDR1 ENHRY, CDR2 SYGVKD. Trimming stripped 0 bases from V and 5 bases from J, with 10 bases between. The CDR3 loop spans 15 amino acids. CDR3 loop: CAISESGQSNEKLFF. CDR3 DNA sequence: TGTGCCATCAGTGAGTCAGGACAGTCGAATGAAAAACTGTTTTTT.

This clone was recorded a few times. V gene TRBV4-1 combines with J gene TRBJ1-1, with D perhaps matching TRBD1 (6 bases). This CDR3 has 14 amino acids. The germline V and J ends were trimmed by 0 bases and 4 bases, with 9 bases remaining between them. Germline-derived CDR1 and CDR2 are MGHRA and YSYEKL. The CDR3 is CASSQDLQGTEAFF. The CDR3 DNA reads as TGCGCCAGCAGCCAAGATTTACAGGGCACTGAAGCTTTCTTT.

This rearrangement joins TRBV11-2 to TRBJ2-2, with 7 bases lining up with TRBD2. Germline V lookup: CDR1 SGHAT, CDR2 FQNNGV. After removal of 4 bases from V and 1 base from J, the junction contained 6 bases not matched to a gene. The CDR3 has 16 amino acids. CDR3 amino acids: CASSSETSKNTGELFF. DNA for the CDR3: TGTGCCAGCAGCTCTGAGACTAGCAAGAACACCGGGGAGCTGTTTTTT.

This sequence joins TRBV27 and TRBJ2-3; D perhaps matches TRBD1 (6 bases). The ends were cut back, 4 bases at V and 0 bases at J, with 17 bases in the middle. The CDR3 has 17 amino acids. Germline V gives CDR1 MNHEY, CDR2 SMNVEV (reference sequence). CDR3 in DNA: TGTGCCAGCAGTTCTGGACAGATCCGACCTAGCACAGATACGCAGTATTTT. It yields the protein CASSSGQIRPSTDTQYF.

This clone was seen a few times. The chain carries TRBV2 and TRBJ1-5, with no clear D. This CDR3 is 14 amino acids long. The germline gives CDR1 SNHLY, CDR2 FYNNEI. Trimming cost V 6 bases and J 5 bases, with 14 bases left between them. Here the CDR3 DNA reads TGTGCCAGCAGGGCAGGCGAGGGTGATCAGCCCCAGCATTTT. Its protein is CASRAGEGDQPQHF.

The rearrangement links TRBV19 to TRBJ2-3; a weak D match, TRBD2 (5 bases). This CDR3 is 15 amino acids long. Germline assignment: CDR1 LNHDA and CDR2 SQIVND (reference sequence). Trimming removed 8 bases from V and 2 bases from J, with 17 bases in between. The CDR3 nucleotides read TGTGCCAGTCGGGAAAGTGGCGGATACACAGATACGCAGTATTTT. This gives the protein CASRESGGYTDTQYF.

The chain couples TRBV30 to TRBJ1-5; D gene ambiguous. CDR3 length equals 13 residues. Trimming removed 5 bases at V and 8 bases at J, with 16 bases between. The germline V gene encodes CDR1 GTSNPN and CDR2 SVGIG (reference sequence). CDR3 in amino acids: CAWAFPWREPQHF. The CDR3 coding sequence is TGTGCCTGGGCCTTCCCTTGGCGGGAGCCCCAGCATTTT.

V and J are TRBV5-4 and TRBJ1-1, with a weak D call TRBD1 (5 bases). Germline assignment: CDR1 SGHNT and CDR2 YYREEE (reference sequence). V lost 3 bases and J lost 6, with 6 bases in between. CDR3 length: 11 residues. CDR3 amino acids: CASSWGAEAFF. In DNA, the CDR3 is TGTGCCAGCAGCTGGGGGGCTGAAGCTTTCTTT. The whole variable domain, filled in from reference TRBV5-4 and TRBJ1-1, reads ETGVTQSPTHLIKTRGQQVTLRCSSQSGHNTVSWYQQALGQGPQFIFQYYREEENGRGNFPPRFSGLQFPNYSSELNVNALELDDSALYLCASSWGAEAFFGQGTRLTVV.

This clone was recorded once. The genes are TRBV29-1 and TRBJ1-1; D gene uncertain. The ends were cut back, 4 bases at V and 0 bases at J, with 18 bases in the middle. Germline V gene data show CDR1 as SQVTM and CDR2 as ANQGSEA. The CDR3 covers 16 residues. CDR3 residues: CSVVRAVRRLNTEAFF. CDR3 coding DNA: TGCAGCGTTGTACGCGCCGTAAGGAGACTGAACACTGAAGCTTTCTTT.

Notes on this clone: Its ends do not fully match the called genes, so a read error is possible. The rearrangement joins TRBV11-2 to TRBJ1-2, with 11 bases lining up with TRBD1. Germline V gives CDR1 SGHAT, CDR2 FQNNGV. The CDR3 is made up of 12 amino acids. CDR3 region: CASSRPGTGGIF. In nucleotides, the CDR3 is TGTGCCAGCAGCCGTCCCGGGACAGGGGGGATCTTC.

V is TRBV20-1 and J is TRBJ1-5, with unresolved D. The length of the CDR3 is 13 residues. With 3 bases removed from V and 3 bases from J, the gap between germline ends came to 9 bases. Germline V gene sequence: CDR1 DFQATT, CDR2 SNEGSKA (reference sequence). The CDR3 coding sequence is TGCAGTGCTAGTTTCACAGCCAATCAGCCCCAGCATTTT. It encodes CSASFTANQPQHF.

Here the CDR3 reads CATQRFLDNSPLHF. The CDR3 nucleotides are TGTGCCACCCAGAGGTTCCTTGATAATTCACCCCTCCACTTT. The chain couples TRBV19 to TRBJ1-6; D call uncertain. V was cut by 10 bases and J by 5 bases, with 15 bases left in between. CDR1 is LNHDA, CDR2 SQIVND, per germline (reference sequence). The CDR3 is 14 residues long. Filled out from reference TRBV19 and TRBJ1-6, the complete variable domain reads DGGITQSPKYLFRKEGQNVTLSCEQNLNHDAMYWYRQDPGQGLRLIYYSQIVNDFQKGDIAEGYSVSREKKESFPLTVTSAQKNPTAFYLCATQRFLDNSPLHFGNGTRLTVT.

The chain employs TRBV30 and TRBJ1-2; 11 positions agree with TRBD1. This CDR3 region has 14 residues. The V segment lost 1 base and the J segment 7 bases; nucleotides outside the gene matches: 5. CDR1 and CDR2 from the germline V gene are GTSNPN and SVGIG (reference sequence). DNA of the CDR3: TGTGCCTGGAGTGCGGACAGGGGGCTGGGTGGCTACACCTTC. Its protein is CAWSADRGLGGYTF.

This chain links TRBV6-2 or TRBV6-3 with TRBJ2-3; 7 positions match TRBD2. V shed 4 bases, J shed 4 bases, and the junction held 11 bases outside the gene matches. This CDR3 region has 16 residues. CDR1 MNHEY and CDR2 SVGEGT come from the germline V gene. The CDR3 sequence: CASSSARTRPPDTQYF. Written as DNA, the CDR3 is TGTGCCAGCAGTTCCGCAAGGACTAGACCCCCAGATACGCAGTATTTT.

The J gene is TRBJ2-1, the V gene TRBV5-5, with no clear D. Trimming removed 0 bases at V and 10 bases at J, with 8 bases between. CDR1 and CDR2 (germline): SGHKS, YYEKEE (reference sequence). The CDR3 length is 12 residues. CDR3 loop: CASSLGGLEQFF. The CDR3 DNA follows: TGTGCCAGCAGCTTGGGAGGCCTGGAGCAGTTCTTC.

V and J are TRBV30 and TRBJ1-4, with D perhaps TRBD1 (6 bases). V dropped 0 bases and J dropped 3 bases, with 8 bases sitting between them. Germline V gene lookup returns CDR1 GTSNPN and CDR2 SVGIG (reference sequence). The CDR3 contains 14 residues. CDR3 in DNA: TGTGCCTGGAGTGTAGGACAGTCTAATGAAAAACTGTTTTTT. This gives the protein CAWSVGQSNEKLFF.